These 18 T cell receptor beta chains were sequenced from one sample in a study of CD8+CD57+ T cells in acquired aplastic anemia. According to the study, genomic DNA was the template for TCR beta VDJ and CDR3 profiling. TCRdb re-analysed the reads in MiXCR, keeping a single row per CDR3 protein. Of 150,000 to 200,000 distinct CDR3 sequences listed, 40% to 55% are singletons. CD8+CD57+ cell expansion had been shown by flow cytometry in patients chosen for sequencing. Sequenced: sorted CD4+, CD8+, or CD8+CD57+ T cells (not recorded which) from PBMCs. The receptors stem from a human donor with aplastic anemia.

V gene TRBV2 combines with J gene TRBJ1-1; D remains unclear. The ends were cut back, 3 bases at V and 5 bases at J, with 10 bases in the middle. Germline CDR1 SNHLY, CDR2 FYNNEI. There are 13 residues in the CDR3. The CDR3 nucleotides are TGTGCCAGCAGTGAGGGCAGTTTAACTGAAGCTTTCTTT. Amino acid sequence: CASSEGSLTEAFF.

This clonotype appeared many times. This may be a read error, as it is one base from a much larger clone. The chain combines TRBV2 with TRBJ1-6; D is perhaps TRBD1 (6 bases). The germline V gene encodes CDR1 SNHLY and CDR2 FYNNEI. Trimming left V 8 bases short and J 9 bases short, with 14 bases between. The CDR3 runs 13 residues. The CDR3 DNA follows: TGTGCCAGCCATAGACAGGTTAGTTCACCCCTCCACTTT. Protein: CASHRQVSSPLHF.

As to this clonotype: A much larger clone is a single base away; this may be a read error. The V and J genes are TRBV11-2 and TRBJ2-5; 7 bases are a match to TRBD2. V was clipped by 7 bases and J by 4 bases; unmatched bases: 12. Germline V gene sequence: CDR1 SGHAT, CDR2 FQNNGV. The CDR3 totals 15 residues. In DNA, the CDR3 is TGTGCCAGCACCCCCGGGGGGACGAAGGGAGAGACCCAGTACTTC. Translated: CASTPGGTKGETQYF.

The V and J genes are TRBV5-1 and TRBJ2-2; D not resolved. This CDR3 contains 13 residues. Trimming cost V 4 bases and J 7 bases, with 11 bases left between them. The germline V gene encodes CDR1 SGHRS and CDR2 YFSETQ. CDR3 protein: CASSQIRIGELFF. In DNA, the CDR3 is TGCGCCAGCAGCCAGATTCGGATCGGGGAGCTGTTTTTT.

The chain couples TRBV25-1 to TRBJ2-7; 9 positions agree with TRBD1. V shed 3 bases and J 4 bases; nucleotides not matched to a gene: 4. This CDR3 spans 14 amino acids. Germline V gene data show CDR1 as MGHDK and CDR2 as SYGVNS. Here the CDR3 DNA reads TGTGCCAGCAGTGAGGGACAGGGACAATACGAGCAGTACTTC. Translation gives CASSEGQGQYEQYF.

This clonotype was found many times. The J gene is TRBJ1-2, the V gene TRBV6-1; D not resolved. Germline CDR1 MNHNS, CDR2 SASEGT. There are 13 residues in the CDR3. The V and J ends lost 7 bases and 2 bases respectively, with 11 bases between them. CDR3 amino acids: CASTRFSNYGYTF. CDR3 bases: TGTGCCAGCACACGATTTTCAAACTATGGCTACACCTTC.

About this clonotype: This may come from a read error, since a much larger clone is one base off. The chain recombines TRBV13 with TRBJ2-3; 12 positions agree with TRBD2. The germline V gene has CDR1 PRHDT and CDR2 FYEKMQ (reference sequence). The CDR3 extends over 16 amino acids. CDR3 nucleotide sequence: TGTGCCAGCAGCAAAAGACTAGCGGGAGAAACAGGTACGCAGTATTTT. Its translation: CASSKRLAGETGTQYF.

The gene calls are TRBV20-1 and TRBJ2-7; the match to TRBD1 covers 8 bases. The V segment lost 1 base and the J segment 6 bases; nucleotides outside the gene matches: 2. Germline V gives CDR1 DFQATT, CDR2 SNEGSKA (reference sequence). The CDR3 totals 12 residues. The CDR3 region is CSARGGTGEQYF. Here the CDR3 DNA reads TGCAGTGCTAGAGGGGGGACAGGCGAGCAGTACTTC.

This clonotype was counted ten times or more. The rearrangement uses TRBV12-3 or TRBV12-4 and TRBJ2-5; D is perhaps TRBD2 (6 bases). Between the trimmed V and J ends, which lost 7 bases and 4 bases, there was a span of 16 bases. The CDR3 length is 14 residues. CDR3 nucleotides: TGTGCCAGCAAGCGGGTCAAGGGCTCAGAGACCCAGTACTTC. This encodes CASKRVKGSETQYF.

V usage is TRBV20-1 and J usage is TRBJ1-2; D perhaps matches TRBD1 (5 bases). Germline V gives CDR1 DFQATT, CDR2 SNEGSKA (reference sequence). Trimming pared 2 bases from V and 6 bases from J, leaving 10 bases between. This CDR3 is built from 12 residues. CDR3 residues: CSARKGLDGYTF. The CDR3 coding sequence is TGCAGTGCTAGAAAGGGGTTGGATGGCTACACCTTC.

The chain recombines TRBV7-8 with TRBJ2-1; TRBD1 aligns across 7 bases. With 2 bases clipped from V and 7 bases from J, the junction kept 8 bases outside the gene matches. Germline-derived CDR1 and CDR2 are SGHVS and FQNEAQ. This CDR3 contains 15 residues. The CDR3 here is CASSLKGQTGNEQFF. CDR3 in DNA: TGTGCCAGCAGCTTAAAGGGACAGACGGGGAATGAGCAGTTCTTC.

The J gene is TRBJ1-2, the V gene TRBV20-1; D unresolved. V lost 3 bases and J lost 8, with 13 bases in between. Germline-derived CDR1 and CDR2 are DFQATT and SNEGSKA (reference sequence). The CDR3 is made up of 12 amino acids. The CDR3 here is CSASSWEGGYTF. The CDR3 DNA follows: TGCAGTGCTAGTAGTTGGGAAGGAGGCTACACCTTC.

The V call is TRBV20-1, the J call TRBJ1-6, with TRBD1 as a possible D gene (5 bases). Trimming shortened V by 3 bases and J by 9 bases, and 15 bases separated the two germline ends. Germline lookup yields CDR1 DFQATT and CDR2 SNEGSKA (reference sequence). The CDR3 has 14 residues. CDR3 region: CSASRGDLGSPLHF. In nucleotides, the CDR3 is TGCAGTGCTAGTAGAGGGGACCTTGGTTCACCCCTCCACTTT.

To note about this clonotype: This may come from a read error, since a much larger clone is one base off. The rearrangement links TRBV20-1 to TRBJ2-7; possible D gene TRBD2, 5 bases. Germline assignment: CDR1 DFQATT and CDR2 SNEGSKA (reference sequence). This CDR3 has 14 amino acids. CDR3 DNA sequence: TGCAGTGCCGCCCCGAGGACTGGACCTTACGGGCAGTACTTC. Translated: CSAAPRTGPYGQYF.

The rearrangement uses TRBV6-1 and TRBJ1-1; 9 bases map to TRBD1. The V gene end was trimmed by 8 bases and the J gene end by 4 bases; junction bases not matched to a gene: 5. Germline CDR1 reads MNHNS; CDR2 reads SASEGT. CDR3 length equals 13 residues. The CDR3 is CASRRDRVTEAFF. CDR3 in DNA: TGTGCCAGCCGCCGGGACAGGGTCACTGAAGCTTTCTTT.

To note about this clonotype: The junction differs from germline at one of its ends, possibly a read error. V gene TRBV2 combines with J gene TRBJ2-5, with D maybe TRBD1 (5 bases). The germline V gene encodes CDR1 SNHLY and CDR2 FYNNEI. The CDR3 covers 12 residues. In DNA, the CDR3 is TGTGCCGGCCAGCAGGGTGGCGAGACCCGGTACTTC. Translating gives CAGQQGGETRYF.

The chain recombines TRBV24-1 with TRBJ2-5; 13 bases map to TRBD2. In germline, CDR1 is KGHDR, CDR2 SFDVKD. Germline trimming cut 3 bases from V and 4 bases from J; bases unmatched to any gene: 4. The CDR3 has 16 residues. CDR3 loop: CATSDTTSGRAETQYF. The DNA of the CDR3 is TGTGCCACCAGTGATACAACTAGCGGGAGGGCAGAGACCCAGTACTTC.

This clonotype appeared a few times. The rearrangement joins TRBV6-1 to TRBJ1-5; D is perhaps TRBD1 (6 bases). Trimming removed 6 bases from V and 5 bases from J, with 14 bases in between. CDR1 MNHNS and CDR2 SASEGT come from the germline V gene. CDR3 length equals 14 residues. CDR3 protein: CASRHSRGYQPQHF. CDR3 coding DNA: TGTGCCAGCAGACATAGCAGGGGCTATCAGCCCCAGCATTTT.